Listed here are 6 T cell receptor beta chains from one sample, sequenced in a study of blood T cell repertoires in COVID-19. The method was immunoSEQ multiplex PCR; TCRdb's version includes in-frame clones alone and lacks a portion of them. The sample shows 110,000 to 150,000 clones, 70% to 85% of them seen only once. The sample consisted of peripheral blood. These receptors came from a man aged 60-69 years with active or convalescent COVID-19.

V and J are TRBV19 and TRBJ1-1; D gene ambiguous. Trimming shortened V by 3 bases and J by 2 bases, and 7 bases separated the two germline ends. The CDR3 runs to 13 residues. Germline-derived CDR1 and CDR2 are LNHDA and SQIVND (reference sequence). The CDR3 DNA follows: TGTGCCAGTAGTATCCTCAGAAACACTGAAGCTTTCTTT. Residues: CASSILRNTEAFF.

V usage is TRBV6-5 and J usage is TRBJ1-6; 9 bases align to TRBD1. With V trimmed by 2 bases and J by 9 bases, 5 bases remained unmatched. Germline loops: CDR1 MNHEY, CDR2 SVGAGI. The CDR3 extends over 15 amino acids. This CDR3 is CASSYGDRAGSPLHF. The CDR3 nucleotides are TGTGCCAGCAGTTACGGGGACAGGGCAGGTTCACCCCTCCACTTT.

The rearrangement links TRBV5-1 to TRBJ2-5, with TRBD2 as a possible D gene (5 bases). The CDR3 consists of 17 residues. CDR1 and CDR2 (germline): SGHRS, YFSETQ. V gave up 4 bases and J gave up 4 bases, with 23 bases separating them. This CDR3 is CASSPRFHRPAGETQYF. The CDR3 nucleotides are TGCGCCAGCAGCCCCAGGTTTCATAGACCCGCGGGAGAGACCCAGTACTTC.

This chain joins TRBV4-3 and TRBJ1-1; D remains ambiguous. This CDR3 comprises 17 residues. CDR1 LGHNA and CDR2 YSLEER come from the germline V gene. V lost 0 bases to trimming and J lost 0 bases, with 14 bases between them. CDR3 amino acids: CASSQDLGRIMNTEAFF. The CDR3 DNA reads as TGCGCCAGCAGCCAAGATCTTGGCAGGATCATGAACACTGAAGCTTTCTTT.

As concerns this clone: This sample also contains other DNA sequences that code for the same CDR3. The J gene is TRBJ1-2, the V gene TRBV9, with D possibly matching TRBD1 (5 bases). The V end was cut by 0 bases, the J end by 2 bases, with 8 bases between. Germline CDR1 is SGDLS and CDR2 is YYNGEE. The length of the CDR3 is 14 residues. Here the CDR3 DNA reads TGTGCCAGCAGCGTAGGGGGGGAAAACTATGGCTACACCTTC. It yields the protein CASSVGGENYGYTF.

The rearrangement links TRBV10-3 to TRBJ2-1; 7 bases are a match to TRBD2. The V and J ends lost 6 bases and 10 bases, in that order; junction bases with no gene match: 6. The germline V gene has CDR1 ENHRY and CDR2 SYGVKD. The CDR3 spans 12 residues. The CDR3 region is CAISGLVGEQFF. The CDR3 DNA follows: TGTGCCATCAGCGGACTAGTAGGCGAGCAGTTCTTC.